The clone carrying this TCR beta chain was found once. Its antigen is not identified. Trimming left V 5 bases short and J 6 bases short, with 14 bases between. The CDR3 covers 14 residues. CDR1 is SGHVS, CDR2 FQNEAQ, per germline. The sample is drawn from a study of cytomegalovirus exposure and HLA in healthy donors. Study summary: The same platform as the roughly 700 first-cohort repertoires was used for the 100 to 150 validation repertoires, a later analysis reported. Study outcomes and limitations: Cytomegalovirus-associated status was assigned to approximately 160 TCR beta chains. Diagnosis of cytomegalovirus status made by the classifier reportedly showed high specificity and sensitivity.

Only in-frame clones appear in the TCRdb table, and some are missing; sequencing was by immunoSEQ multiplex PCR. This sample carries 190,000 or so clones, roughly 80% of them seen once, and the ten largest clones take around 2.8%. This sequence joins TRBV7-8 and TRBJ1-3; no clear D gene. The clonotype comes from a woman between 18 and 30 years old in good health and CMV-seropositive. The sample consisted of PBMCs. CDR3 nucleotide sequence: TGTGCCAGCAGCAGGACTGGGGAGGAAAACACCATATATTTT. This codes for CASSRTGEENTIYF.